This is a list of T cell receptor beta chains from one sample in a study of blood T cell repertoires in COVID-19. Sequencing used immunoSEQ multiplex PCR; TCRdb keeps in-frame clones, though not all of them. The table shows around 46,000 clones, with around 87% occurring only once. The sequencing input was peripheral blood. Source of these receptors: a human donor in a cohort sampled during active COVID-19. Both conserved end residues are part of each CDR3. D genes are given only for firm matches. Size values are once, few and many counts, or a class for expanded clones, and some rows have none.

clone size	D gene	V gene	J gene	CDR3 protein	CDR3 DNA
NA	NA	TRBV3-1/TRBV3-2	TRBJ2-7	CASSPLGGEQYF	TGTGCCAGCAGCCCGCTAGGGGGCGAGCAGTACTTC
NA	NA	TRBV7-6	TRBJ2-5	CASSSYSGGGETQYF	TGTGCCAGCAGCTCCTACTCCGGGGGAGGAGAGACCCAGTACTTC
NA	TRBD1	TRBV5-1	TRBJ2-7	CASSLATGGSYEQYF	TGCGCCAGCAGCTTGGCGACAGGGGGCTCCTACGAGCAGTACTTC
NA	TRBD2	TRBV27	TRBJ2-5	CASSLYRLAGGGETQYF	TGTGCCAGCAGTTTATACCGACTAGCGGGAGGGGGCGAGACCCAGTACTTC
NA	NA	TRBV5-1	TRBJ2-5	CASSPQGAGETQYF	TGCGCCAGCAGCCCACAGGGTGCGGGAGAGACCCAGTACTTC
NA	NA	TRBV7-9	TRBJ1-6	CASSSKRGSSYNSPLHF	TGTGCCAGCAGCTCAAAGAGGGGGAGCTCCTATAATTCACCCCTCCACTTT
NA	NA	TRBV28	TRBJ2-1	CASSYRAPQGNEQFF	TGTGCCAGCAGTTACCGAGCACCACAGGGCAATGAGCAGTTCTTC
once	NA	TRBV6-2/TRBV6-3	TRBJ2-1	CASSRGWGGAADTYNEQFF	TGTGCCAGCAGTAGGGGGTGGGGAGGGGCGGCCGACACCTACAATGAGCAGTTCTTC
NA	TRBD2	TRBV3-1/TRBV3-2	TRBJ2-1	CASSQGLAVYNEQFF	TGTGCCAGCAGCCAAGGACTAGCGGTGTACAATGAGCAGTTCTTC
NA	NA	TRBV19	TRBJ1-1	CASSDFYEAFF	TGTGCCAGTAGCGACTTTTATGAAGCTTTCTTT
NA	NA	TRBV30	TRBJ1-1	CAWRRGGNTEAFF	TGTGCCTGGAGGCGGGGTGGAAACACTGAAGCTTTCTTT
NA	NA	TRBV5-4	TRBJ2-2	CASSELEGNTGELFF	TGTGCCAGCAGCGAACTAGAGGGTAACACCGGGGAGCTGTTTTTT
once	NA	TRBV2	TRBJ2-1	CASSTGSSYNEQFF	TGTGCCAGCAGTACCGGGTCCTCCTACAATGAGCAGTTCTTC
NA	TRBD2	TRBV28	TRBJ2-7	CASSLMTSGRDSEQYF	TGTGCCAGCAGTTTAATGACTAGCGGGAGGGATAGCGAGCAGTACTTC
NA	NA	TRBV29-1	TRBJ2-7	CSAHGVLGGEQYF	TGCAGCGCCCATGGCGTTCTGGGGGGCGAGCAGTACTTC
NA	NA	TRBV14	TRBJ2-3	CASSPWDFSTDTQYF	TGTGCCAGCAGCCCTTGGGACTTTTCCACAGATACGCAGTATTTT
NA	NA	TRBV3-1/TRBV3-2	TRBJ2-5	CASSQVLAAQETQYF	TGTGCCAGCAGCCAAGTTTTAGCGGCTCAAGAGACCCAGTACTTC
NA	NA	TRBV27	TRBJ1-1	CASRLNLNTEAFF	TGTGCCAGCAGACTTAATCTGAACACTGAAGCTTTCTTT
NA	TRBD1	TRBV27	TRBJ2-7	CASSPDRDYEQYF	TGTGCCAGCAGTCCGGACAGGGACTACGAGCAGTACTTC
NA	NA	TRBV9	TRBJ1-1	CASSTGDYNTEAFF	TGTGCCAGCAGCACCGGGGATTACAACACTGAAGCTTTCTTT
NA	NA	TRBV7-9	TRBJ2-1	CASSPPLGQSHEQFF	TGTGCCAGCAGCCCCCCGTTGGGCCAATCCCATGAGCAGTTCTTC
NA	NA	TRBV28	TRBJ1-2	CASEEADQIYGYTF	TGTGCCAGCGAGGAGGCAGACCAGATCTATGGCTACACCTTC
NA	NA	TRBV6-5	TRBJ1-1	CASSYSATNTEAFF	TGTGCCAGCAGTTACTCGGCCACGAACACTGAAGCTTTCTTT
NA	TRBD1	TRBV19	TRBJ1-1	CASSTLTGWNTEAFF	TGTGCCAGTAGTACCCTGACAGGGTGGAACACTGAAGCTTTCTTT
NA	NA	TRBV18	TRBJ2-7	CASSPPGILHEQYF	TGTGCCAGCTCACCCCCGGGAATCCTCCACGAGCAGTACTTC
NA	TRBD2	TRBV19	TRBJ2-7	CASSTASGSYEQYF	TGTGCCAGTAGTACAGCTAGCGGATCCTACGAGCAGTACTTC
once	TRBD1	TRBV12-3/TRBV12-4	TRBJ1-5	CASSLRGTRAQHF	TGTGCCAGCAGTCTCAGGGGGACACGGGCCCAGCATTTT
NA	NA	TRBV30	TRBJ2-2	CAWSRAGSDTGELFF	TGTGCCTGGAGTAGGGCAGGGTCTGACACCGGGGAGCTGTTTTTT
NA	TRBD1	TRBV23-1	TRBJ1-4	CASSQSGQGCNEKLFF	TGCGCCAGCAGTCAATCTGGACAGGGATGTAATGAAAAACTGTTTTTT
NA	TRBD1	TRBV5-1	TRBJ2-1	CASSLFRDRADNEQFF	TGCGCCAGCAGCCTATTCCGGGACAGGGCGGACAATGAGCAGTTCTTC
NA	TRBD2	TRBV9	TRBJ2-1	CASSAGTSGINEQFF	TGTGCCAGCAGCGCCGGGACTAGCGGGATTAATGAGCAGTTCTTC
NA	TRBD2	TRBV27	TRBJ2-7	CASSTRTSGYEQYF	TGTGCCAGCAGTACCCGGACTAGCGGCTACGAGCAGTACTTC
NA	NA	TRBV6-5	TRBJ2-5	CASSYSIGGRGTQYF	TGTGCCAGCAGTTACTCGATCGGGGGGCGGGGGACCCAGTACTTC
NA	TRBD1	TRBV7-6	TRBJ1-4	CASSLEGQGGEKLFF	TGTGCCAGCAGCTTGGAGGGACAGGGAGGTGAAAAACTGTTTTTT
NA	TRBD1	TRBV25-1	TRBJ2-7	CASSHPGRDRDYEQYF	TGTGCCAGCAGTCACCCGGGACGGGACAGGGATTACGAGCAGTACTTC
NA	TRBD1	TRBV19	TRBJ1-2	CASSGGQAPRGYTF	TGTGCCAGTAGTGGGGGACAGGCCCCGAGAGGCTACACCTTC
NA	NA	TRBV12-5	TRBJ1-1	CASGSVNTEAFF	TGTGCTAGTGGTTCAGTGAACACTGAAGCTTTCTTT
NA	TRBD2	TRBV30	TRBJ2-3	CAWSVKTSGTDTQYF	TGTGCCTGGAGTGTTAAGACTAGCGGCACAGATACGCAGTATTTT
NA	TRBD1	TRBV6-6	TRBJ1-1	CASSSPRPRGHTEAFF	TGTGCCAGCAGTTCCCCCCGCCCCAGGGGGCACACTGAAGCTTTCTTT
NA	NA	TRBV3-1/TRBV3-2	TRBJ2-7	CASSQGLSPNPPYEQYF	TGTGCCAGCAGCCAAGGTCTATCGCCAAATCCCCCCTACGAGCAGTACTTC
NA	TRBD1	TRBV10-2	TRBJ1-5	CASRQGQGQPQHF	TGCGCCAGCAGACAGGGGCAGGGTCAGCCCCAGCATTTT
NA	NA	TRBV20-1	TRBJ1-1	CSASPGPEAFF	TGCAGTGCTAGTCCAGGCCCCGAAGCTTTCTTT
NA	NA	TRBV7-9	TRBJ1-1	CASSLDRRRGAEAFF	TGTGCCAGCAGCTTGGATCGACGCAGGGGCGCTGAAGCTTTCTTT
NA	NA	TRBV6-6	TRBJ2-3	CASRGDTQYF	TGTGCCAGCCGGGGAGATACGCAGTATTTT
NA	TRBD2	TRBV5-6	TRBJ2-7	CASSLAGRPYEQYF	TGTGCCAGCAGCTTAGCGGGAAGACCCTACGAGCAGTACTTC
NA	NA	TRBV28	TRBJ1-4	CASRTPGGKRELFF	TGTGCCAGCAGGACCCCGGGAGGGAAGAGAGAACTGTTTTTT
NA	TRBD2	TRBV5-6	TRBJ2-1	CASSPRTSGRMEQFF	TGTGCCAGCAGCCCGAGGACTAGCGGGAGAATGGAGCAGTTCTTC
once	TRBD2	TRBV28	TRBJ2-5	CASSVSGRPWETQYF	TGTGCCAGCAGTGTAAGCGGGAGGCCGTGGGAGACCCAGTACTTC
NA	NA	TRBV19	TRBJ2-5	CASSGTSGETQYF	TGTGCCAGTAGTGGGACTTCGGGCGAGACCCAGTACTTC
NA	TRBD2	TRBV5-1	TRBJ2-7	CASSLKSGSKNEQYF	TGCGCCAGCAGTTTAAAAAGCGGGAGCAAAAACGAGCAGTACTTC